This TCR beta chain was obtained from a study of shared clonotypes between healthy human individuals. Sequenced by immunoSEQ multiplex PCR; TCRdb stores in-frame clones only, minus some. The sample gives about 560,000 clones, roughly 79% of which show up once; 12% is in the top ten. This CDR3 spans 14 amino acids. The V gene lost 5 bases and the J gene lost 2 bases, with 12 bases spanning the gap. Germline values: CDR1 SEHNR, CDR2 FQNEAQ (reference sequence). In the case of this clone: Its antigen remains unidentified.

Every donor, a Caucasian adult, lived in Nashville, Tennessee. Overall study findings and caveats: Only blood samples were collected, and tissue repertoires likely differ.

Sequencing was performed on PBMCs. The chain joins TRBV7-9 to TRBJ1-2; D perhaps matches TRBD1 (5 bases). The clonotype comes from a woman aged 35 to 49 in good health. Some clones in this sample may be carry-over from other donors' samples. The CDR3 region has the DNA TGTGCCAGCAGCAAGGGGAGTTCCAACTATGGCTACACCTTC. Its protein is CASSKGSSNYGYTF.